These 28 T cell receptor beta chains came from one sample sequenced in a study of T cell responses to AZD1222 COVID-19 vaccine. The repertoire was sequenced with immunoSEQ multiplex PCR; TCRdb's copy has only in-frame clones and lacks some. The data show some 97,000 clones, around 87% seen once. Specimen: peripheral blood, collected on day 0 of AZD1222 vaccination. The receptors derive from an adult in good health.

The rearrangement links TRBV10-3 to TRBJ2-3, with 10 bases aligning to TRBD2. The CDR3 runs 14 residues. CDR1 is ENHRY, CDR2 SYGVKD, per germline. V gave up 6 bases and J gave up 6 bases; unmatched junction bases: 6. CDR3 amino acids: CAIRGTSAGDTQYF. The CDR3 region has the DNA TGTGCCATCAGGGGGACTAGCGCGGGGGATACGCAGTATTTT.

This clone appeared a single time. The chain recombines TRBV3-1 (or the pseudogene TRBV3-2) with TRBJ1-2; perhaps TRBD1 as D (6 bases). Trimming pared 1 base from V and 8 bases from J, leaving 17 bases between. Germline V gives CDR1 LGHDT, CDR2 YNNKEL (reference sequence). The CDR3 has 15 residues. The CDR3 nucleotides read TGTGCCAGCAGCCAAGCGGGGGCCCGAGGTGGAGGCTACACCTTC. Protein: CASSQAGARGGGYTF.

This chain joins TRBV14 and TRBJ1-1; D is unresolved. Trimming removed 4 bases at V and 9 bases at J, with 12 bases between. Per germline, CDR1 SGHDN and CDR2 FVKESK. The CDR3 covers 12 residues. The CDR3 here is CASSRSGIKAFF. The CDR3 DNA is TGTGCCAGCAGCCGATCGGGCATTAAAGCTTTCTTT.

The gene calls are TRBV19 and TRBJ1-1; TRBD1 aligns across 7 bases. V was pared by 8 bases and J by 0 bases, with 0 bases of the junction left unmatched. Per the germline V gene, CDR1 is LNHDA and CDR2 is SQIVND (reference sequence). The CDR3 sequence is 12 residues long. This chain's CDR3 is CASGTVNTEAFF. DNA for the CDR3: TGTGCCAGTGGGACAGTGAACACTGAAGCTTTCTTT.

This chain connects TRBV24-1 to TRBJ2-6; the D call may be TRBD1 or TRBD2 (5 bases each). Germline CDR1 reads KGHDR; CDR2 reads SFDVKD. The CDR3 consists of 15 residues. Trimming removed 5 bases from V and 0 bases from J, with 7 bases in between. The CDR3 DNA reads TGTGCCACCAGTGCGGGGACCTCTGGGGCCAACGTCCTGACTTTC. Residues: CATSAGTSGANVLTF.

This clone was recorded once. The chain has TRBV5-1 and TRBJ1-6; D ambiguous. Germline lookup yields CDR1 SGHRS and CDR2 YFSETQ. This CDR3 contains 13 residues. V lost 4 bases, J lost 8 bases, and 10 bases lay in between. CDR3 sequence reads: CASSPDTDSPLHF. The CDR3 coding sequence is TGCGCCAGCAGCCCTGACACCGATTCACCCCTCCACTTT.

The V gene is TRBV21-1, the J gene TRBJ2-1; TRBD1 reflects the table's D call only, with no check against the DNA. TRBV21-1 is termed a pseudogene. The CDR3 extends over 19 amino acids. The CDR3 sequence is CASMTIRDRPYGSYNEQFF. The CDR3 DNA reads TGTGCCAGCATGACAATTCGGGACAGACCTTATGGCTCCTACAATGAGCAGTTCTTC.

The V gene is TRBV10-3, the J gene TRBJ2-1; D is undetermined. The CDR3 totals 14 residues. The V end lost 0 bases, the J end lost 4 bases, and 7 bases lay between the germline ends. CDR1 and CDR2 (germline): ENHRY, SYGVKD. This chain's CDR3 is CAISESTEYNEQFF. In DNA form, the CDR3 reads TGTGCCATCAGTGAGTCAACAGAATACAATGAGCAGTTCTTC.

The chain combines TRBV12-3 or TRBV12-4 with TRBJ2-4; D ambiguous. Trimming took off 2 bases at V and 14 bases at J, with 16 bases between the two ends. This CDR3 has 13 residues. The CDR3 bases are TGTGCCAGCAGTTTAAGCCCAGCCGGGCCCAAGTACTTC. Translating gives CASSLSPAGPKYF.

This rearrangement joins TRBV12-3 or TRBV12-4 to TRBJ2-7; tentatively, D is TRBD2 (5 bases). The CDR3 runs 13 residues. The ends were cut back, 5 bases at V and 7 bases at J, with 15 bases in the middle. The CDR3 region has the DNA TGTGCCAGCAGTCTGGAGAGGGCTGGAGAGCAGTACTTC. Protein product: CASSLERAGEQYF.

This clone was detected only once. This CDR3 is CASSLAGSILGELFF. CDR3 in DNA: TGTGCCAGCAGCCTGGCAGGGTCGATATTAGGGGAGCTGTTTTTT. This chain uses TRBV3-1 (or the pseudogene TRBV3-2) with TRBJ2-2, with a tentative D call TRBD1 (5 bases). Trimming removed 4 bases at V and 8 bases at J, with 17 bases between. Germline CDR1 reads LGHDT; CDR2 reads YNNKEL (reference sequence). The CDR3 totals 15 residues.

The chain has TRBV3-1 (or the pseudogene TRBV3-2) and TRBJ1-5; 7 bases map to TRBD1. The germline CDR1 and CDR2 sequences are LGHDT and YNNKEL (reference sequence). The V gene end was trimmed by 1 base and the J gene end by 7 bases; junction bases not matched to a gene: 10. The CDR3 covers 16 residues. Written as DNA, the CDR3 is TGTGCCAGCAGCCAAGTATGGCAGGGGGGGAGGCAGCCCCAGCATTTT. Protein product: CASSQVWQGGRQPQHF.

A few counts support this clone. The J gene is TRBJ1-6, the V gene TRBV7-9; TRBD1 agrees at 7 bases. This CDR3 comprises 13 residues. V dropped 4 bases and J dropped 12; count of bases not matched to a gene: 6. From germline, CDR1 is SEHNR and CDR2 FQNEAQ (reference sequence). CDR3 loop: CASSSQGLEPLHF. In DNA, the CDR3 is TGTGCCAGCAGCTCACAGGGGTTAGAACCCCTCCACTTT.

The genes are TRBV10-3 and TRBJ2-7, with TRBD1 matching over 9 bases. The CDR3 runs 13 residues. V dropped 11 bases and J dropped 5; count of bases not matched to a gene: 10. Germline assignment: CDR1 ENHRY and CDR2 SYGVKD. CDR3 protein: CASTPGQGNEQYF. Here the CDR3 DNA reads TGTGCCTCCACCCCGGGACAGGGTAACGAGCAGTACTTC.

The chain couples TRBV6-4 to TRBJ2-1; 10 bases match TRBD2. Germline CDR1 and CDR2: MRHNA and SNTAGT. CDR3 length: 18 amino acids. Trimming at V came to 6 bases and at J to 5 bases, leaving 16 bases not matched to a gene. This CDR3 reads CASRASGLAEVLHNEQFF. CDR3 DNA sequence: TGTGCCAGCAGGGCCTCTGGACTAGCGGAAGTCCTCCACAATGAGCAGTTCTTC.

Here the CDR3 DNA reads TGTGCCAGCAGCCAAGATCTTGGTCGAGGACAGGGAGCAGATACGCAGTATTTT. Protein product: CASSQDLGRGQGADTQYF. This sequence joins TRBV4-2 and TRBJ2-3; 8 bases line up with TRBD1. Germline-derived CDR1 and CDR2 are LGHNA and YNFKEQ. CDR3 length equals 18 residues. The V and J ends lost 0 bases and 4 bases, in that order; junction bases with no gene match: 12.

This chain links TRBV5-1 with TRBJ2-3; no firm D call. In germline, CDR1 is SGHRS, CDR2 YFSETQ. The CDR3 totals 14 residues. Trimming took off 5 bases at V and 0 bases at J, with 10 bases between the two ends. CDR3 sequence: CASRDVSSTDTQYF. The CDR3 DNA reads TGCGCCAGCAGAGACGTTTCCAGCACAGATACGCAGTATTTT.

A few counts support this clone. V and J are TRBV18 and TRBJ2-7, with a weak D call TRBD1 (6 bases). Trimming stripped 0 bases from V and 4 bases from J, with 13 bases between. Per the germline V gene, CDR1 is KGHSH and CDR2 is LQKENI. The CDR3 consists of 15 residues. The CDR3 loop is CASSPPQGSGYEQYF. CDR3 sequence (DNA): TGTGCCAGCTCACCACCGCAGGGGTCGGGATACGAGCAGTACTTC.

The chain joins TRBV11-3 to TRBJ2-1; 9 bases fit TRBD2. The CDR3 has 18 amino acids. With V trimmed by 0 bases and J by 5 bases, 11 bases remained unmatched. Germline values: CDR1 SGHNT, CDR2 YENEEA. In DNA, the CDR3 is TGTGCCAGCAGCTTAGATTTGGGAAGCGGGGGGCTAAACAATGAGCAGTTCTTC. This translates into CASSLDLGSGGLNNEQFF.

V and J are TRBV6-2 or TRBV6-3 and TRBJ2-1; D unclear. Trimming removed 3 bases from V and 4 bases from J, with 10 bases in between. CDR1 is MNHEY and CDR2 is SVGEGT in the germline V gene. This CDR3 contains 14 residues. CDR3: CASSYSRDYNEQFF. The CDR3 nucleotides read TGTGCCAGCAGTTATTCAAGGGATTACAATGAGCAGTTCTTC.

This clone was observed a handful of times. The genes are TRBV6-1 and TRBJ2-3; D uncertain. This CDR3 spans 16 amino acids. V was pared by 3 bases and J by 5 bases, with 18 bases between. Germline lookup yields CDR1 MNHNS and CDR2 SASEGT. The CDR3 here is CASSDSQTLGIDTQYF. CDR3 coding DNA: TGTGCCAGCAGTGATTCCCAGACCCTCGGTATAGATACGCAGTATTTT.

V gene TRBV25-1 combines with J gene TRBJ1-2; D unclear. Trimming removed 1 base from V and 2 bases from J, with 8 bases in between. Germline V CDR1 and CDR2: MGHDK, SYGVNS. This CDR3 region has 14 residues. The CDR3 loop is CASSEWEGNYGYTF. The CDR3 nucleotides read TGTGCCAGCAGTGAATGGGAGGGAAACTATGGCTACACCTTC.

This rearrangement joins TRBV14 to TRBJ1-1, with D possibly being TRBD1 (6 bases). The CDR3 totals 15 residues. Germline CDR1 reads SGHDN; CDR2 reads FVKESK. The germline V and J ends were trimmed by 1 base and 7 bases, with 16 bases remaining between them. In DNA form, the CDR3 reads TGTGCCAGCAGCCAAGCTCCGACAGGCTTCGGTGAAGCTTTCTTT. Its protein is CASSQAPTGFGEAFF.

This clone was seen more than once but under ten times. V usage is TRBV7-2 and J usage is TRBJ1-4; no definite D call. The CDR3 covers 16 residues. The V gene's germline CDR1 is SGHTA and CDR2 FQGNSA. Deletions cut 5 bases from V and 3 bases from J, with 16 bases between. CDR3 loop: CASSLVPGRANEKLFF. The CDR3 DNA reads TGTGCCAGCAGCCTAGTCCCGGGTAGGGCTAATGAAAAACTGTTTTTT.

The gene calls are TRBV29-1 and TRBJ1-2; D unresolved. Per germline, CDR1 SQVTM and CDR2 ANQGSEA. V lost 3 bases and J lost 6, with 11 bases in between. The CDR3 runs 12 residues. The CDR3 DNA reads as TGCAGCGTTGATCACCAAGGTCATGGCTACACCTTC. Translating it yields CSVDHQGHGYTF.

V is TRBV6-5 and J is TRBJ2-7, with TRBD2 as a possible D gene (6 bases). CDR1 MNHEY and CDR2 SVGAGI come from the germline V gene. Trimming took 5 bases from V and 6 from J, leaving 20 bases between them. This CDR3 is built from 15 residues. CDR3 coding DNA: TGTGCCAGCAGTCCCTCCTCCGGGGCGGGAATCGAGCAGTACTTC. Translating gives CASSPSSGAGIEQYF.

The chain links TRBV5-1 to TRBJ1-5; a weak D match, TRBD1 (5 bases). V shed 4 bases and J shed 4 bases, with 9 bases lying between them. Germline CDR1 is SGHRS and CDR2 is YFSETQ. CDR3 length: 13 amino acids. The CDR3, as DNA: TGCGCCAGCAGCACGGGGACGAATCAGCCCCAGCATTTT. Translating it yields CASSTGTNQPQHF.

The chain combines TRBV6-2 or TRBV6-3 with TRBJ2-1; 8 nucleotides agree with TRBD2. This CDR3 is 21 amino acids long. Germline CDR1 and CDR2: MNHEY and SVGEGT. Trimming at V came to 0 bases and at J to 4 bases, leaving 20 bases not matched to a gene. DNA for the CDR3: TGTGCCAGCAGTTACTCGAGTCCTTGGGCGGCGGGAGGACATCCATACAATGAGCAGTTCTTC. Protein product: CASSYSSPWAAGGHPYNEQFF.